This TCR beta chain was captured in a study of blood T cell repertoires in COVID-19. Background on the study: Samples came from the United States, Italy and Spain, spanning acute and convalescent COVID-19.

Trimming removed 5 bases at V and 7 bases at J, with 15 bases between. CDR1 is LNHDA and CDR2 is SQIVND in the germline V gene (reference sequence). The CDR3 sequence is 13 residues long. Authors' data handling: Amplification from reference gene primers served as the basis for estimated nucleated cell counts. Assay: immunoSEQ multiplex PCR; the TCRdb copy retains only in-frame clones and omits some. The V and J calls and clone size were taken over from that table, and D and trimming were inferred from the DNA. The table lists approximately 500,000 clones, about 89% of them singletons. Those enrolled in Seattle joined during active infection and were followed longitudinally afterward.

The receptor was derived from a woman in her 50s with COVID-19, enrolled during active disease. The sample consisted of peripheral blood. The chain joins TRBV19 to TRBJ2-7; possible D gene TRBD1, 5 bases. CDR3 nucleotide sequence: TGTGCCAGTAGTGCACGACAGAATCGGGAGCAGTACTTC. It encodes CASSARQNREQYF.